What follows is one T cell receptor beta chain and its context. TCRdb's table, derived via immunoSEQ multiplex PCR, lists solely in-frame clones and lacks some. Of about 120,000 clones listed, 86% are singletons. Germline V gene data show CDR1 as SQVTM and CDR2 as ANQGSEA. Trimming pared 4 bases from V and 5 bases from J, leaving 11 bases between. The CDR3 runs 12 residues. The entry originates in a study of PD-L1 blockade in urothelial cancer. Study-wide background: Patients began atezolizumab, 1,200 mg intravenously every 3 weeks, in the mid-2010s. Bladder-origin urothelial cancer in males described most of the roughly 30 patients. Blood-derived samples held a median approximately 150,000 T cells.

As to time point: peripheral blood 6 weeks after treatment start. The rearrangement links TRBV29-1 to TRBJ2-5, with D possibly being TRBD2 (7 bases). The TCR was taken from a man between 45 and 60 years old with urothelial cancer. The sample was PBMCs, taken around atezolizumab (anti-PD-L1) treatment. This chain's CDR3 is CSVVEGGETQYF. CDR3 DNA sequence: TGCAGCGTTGTAGAGGGGGGGGAGACCCAGTACTTC.